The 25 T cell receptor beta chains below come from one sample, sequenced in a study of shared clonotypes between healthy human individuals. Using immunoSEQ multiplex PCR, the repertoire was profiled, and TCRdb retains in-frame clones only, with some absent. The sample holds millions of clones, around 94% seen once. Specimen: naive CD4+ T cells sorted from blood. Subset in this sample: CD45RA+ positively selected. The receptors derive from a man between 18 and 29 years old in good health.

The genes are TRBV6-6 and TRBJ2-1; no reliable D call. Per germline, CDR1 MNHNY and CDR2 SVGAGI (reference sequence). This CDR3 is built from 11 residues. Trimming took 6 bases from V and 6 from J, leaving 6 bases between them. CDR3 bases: TGTGCCAGCAGGTGGACCAATGAGCAGTTCTTC. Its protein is CASRWTNEQFF.

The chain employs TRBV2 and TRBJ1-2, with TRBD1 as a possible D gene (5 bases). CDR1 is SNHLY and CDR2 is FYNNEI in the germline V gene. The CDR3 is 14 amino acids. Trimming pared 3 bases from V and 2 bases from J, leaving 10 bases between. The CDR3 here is CASSELGPNYGYTF. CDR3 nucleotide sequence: TGTGCCAGCAGTGAGTTGGGACCGAACTATGGCTACACCTTC.

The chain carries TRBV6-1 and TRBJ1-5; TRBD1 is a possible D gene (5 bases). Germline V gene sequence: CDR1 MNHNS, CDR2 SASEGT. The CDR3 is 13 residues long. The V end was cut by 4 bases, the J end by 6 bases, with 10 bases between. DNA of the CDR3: TGTGCCAGCAGTGTAGGGGCCCCTCAGCCCCAGCATTTT. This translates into CASSVGAPQPQHF.

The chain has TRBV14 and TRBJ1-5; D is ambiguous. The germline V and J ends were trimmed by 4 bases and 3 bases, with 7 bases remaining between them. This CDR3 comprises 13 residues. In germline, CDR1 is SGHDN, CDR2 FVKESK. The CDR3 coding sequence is TGTGCCAGCAGCCGAGGGAACAATCAGCCCCAGCATTTT. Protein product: CASSRGNNQPQHF.

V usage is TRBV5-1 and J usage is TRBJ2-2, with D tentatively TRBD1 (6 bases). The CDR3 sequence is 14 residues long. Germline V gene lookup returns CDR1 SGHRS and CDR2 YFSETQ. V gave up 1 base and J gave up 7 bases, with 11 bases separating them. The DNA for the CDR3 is TGCGCCAGCAGCTTGCTGGACAGCGTCGGGGAGCTGTTTTTT. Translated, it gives CASSLLDSVGELFF.

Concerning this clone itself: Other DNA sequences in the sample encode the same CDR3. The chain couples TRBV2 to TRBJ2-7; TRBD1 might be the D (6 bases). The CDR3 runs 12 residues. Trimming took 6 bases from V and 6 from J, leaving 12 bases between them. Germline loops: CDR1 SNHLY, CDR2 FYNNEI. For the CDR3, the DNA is TGTGCCAGCAGACTGACAGGAAGCGAGCAGTACTTC. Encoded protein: CASRLTGSEQYF.

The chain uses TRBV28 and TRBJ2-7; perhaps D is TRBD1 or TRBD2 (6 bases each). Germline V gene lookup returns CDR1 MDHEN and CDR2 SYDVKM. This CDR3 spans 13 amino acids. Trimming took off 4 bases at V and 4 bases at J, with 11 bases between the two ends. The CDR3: CASSWRGVYEQYF. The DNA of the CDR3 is TGTGCCAGCAGTTGGAGGGGGGTATACGAGCAGTACTTC.

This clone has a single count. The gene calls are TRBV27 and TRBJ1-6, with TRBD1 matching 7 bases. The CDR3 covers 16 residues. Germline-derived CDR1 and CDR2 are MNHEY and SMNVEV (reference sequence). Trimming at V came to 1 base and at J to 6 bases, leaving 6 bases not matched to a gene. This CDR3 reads CASSLYGTATNSPLHF. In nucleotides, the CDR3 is TGTGCCAGCAGTTTATACGGGACAGCGACTAATTCACCCCTCCACTTT.

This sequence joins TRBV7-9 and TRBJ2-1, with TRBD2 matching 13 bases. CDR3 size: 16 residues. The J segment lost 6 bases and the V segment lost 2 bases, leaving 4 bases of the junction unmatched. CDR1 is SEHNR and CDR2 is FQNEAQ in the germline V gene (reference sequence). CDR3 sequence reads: CASSLTGLAGANEQFF. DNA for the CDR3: TGTGCCAGCAGCTTAACAGGACTAGCGGGAGCCAATGAGCAGTTCTTC. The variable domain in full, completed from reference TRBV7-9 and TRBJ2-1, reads DTGVSQNPRHKITKRGQNVTFRCDPISEHNRLYWYRQTLGQGPEFLTYFQNEAQLEKSRLLSDRFSAERPKGSFSTLEIQRTEQGDSAMYLCASSLTGLAGANEQFFGPGTRLTVL.

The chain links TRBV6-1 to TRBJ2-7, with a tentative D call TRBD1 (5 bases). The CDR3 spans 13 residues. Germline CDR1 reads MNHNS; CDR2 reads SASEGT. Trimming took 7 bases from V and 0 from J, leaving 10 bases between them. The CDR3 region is CASTGMSSYEQYF. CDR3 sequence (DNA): TGTGCCAGCACAGGGATGAGCTCCTACGAGCAGTACTTC.

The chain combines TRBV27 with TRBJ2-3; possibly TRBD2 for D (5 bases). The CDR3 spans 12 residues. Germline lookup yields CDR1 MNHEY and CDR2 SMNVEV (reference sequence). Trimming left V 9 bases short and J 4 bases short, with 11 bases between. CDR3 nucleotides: TGTGCCAGTTGGCGGGTAGCAGATACGCAGTATTTT. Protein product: CASWRVADTQYF.

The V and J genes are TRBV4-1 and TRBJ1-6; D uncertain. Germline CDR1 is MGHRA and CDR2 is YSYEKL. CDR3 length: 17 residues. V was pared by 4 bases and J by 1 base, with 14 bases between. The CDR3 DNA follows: TGCGCCAGCAGCCGCTTTCCGGGATCATCCTATAATTCACCCCTCCACTTT. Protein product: CASSRFPGSSYNSPLHF.

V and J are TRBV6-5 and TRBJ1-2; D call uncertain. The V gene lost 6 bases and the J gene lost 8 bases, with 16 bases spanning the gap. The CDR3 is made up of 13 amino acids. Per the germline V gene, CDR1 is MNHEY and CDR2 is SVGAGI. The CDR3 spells CASSNSAGSGYTF. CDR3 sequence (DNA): TGTGCCAGCAGCAACTCAGCGGGGTCAGGCTACACCTTC.

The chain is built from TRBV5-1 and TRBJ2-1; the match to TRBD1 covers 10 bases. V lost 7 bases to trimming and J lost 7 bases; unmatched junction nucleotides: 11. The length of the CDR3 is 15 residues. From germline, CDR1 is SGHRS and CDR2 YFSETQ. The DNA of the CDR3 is TGCGCCAGCTACCCTGGGACAGGGGTTGGGAATGAGCAGTTCTTC. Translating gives CASYPGTGVGNEQFF.

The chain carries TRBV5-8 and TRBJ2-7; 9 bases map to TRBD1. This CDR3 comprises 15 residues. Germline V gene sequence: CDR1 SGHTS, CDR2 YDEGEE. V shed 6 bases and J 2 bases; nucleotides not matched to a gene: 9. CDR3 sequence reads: CASTEVGQGPYEQYF. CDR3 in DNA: TGTGCCAGCACCGAGGTGGGACAGGGCCCCTACGAGCAGTACTTC.

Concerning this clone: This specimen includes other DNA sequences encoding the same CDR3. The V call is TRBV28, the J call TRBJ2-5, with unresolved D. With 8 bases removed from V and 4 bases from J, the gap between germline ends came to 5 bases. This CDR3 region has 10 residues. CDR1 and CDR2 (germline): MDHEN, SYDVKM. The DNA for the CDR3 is TGTGCCAGCCGTAGAGAGACCCAGTACTTC. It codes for CASRRETQYF.

CDR3 sequence reads: CASTLGQGGRNQPQHF. The CDR3 DNA reads as TGTGCCAGCACCCTCGGACAGGGCGGACGCAATCAGCCCCAGCATTTT. V usage is TRBV7-9 and J usage is TRBJ1-5; 8 bases are shared with TRBD1. Germline CDR1 is SEHNR and CDR2 is FQNEAQ (reference sequence). The CDR3 is made up of 16 amino acids. V lost 7 bases and J lost 2; bases outside the gene matches: 10.

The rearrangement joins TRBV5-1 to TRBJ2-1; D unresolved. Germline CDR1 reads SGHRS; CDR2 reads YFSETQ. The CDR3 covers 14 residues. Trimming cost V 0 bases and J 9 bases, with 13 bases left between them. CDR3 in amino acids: CASSLEASAGEQFF. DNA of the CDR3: TGCGCCAGCAGCTTGGAGGCTAGTGCTGGTGAGCAGTTCTTC.

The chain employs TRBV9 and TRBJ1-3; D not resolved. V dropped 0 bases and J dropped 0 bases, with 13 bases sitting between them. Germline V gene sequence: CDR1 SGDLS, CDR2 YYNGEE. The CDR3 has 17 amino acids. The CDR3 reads CASSVGPKVDSGNTIYF. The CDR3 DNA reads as TGTGCCAGCAGCGTAGGGCCCAAGGTTGACTCTGGAAACACCATATATTTT.

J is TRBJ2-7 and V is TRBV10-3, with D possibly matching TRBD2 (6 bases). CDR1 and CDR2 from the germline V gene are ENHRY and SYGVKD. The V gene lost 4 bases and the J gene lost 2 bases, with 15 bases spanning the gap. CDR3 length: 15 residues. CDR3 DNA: TGTGCCATCAGTGGGGGAGCGGGCCACACCTACGAGCAGTACTTC. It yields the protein CAISGGAGHTYEQYF.

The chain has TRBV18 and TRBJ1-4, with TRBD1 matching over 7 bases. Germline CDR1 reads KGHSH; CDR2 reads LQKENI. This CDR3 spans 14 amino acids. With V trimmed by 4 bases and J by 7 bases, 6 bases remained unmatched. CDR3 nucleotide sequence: TGTGCCAGCTCACAATCGGGACAGAGTGAAAAACTGTTTTTT. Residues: CASSQSGQSEKLFF.

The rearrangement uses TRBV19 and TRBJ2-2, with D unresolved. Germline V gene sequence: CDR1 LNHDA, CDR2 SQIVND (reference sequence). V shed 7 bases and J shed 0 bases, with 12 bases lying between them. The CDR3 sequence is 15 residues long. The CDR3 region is CASKTENSNTGELFF. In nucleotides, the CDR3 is TGTGCCAGTAAGACGGAGAACTCGAACACCGGGGAGCTGTTTTTT.

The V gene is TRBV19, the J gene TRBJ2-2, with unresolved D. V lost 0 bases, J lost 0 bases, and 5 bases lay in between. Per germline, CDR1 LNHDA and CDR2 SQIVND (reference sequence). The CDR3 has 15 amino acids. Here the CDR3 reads CASSIDWTNTGELFF. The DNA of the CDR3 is TGTGCCAGTAGTATAGATTGGACGAACACCGGGGAGCTGTTTTTT.

The CDR3 loop is CSVEEERKTQYF. The CDR3 DNA sequence: TGCAGCGTTGAAGAAGAAAGAAAGACCCAGTACTTC. This chain links TRBV29-1 with TRBJ2-5; D is uncertain. This CDR3 is built from 12 residues. The V gene lost 0 bases and the J gene lost 6 bases, with 8 bases spanning the gap. Germline V gene data show CDR1 as SQVTM and CDR2 as ANQGSEA.

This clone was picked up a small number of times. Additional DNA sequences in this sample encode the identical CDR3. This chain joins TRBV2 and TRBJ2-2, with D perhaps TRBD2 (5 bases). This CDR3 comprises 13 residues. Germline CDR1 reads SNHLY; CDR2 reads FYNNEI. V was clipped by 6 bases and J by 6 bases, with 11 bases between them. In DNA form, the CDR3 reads TGTGCCAGCAGCGAGGTACTAGCCGGGGAGCTGTTTTTT. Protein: CASSEVLAGELFF.